The 16 T cell receptor beta chains given below trace back to one sample, sequenced in a study of OX40 agonist ivuxolimab in advanced cancers. Library construction relied on the immunoSEQ multiplex PCR assay. The source is immuneACCESS, and TCRdb retained only in-frame sequences with V and J called. Part of the clones is not carried over; for the studies checked, unresolved V genes explain less than half of this, and the remainder is unexplained. In all, the sample holds fewer than 8,500 clones, and 65% to 80% of those were seen once. Less than 60% of the sample belongs to the ten largest clones. Sequences were derived from CD4+ or CD8+ T cells sorted from blood, sampled in a trial of the OX40 agonist ivuxolimab. These TCRs come from an adult with an advanced solid tumor such as melanoma, head and neck, liver or kidney cancer.

The chain couples TRBV5-6 to TRBJ2-7; 8 bases agree with TRBD2. This CDR3 is 14 amino acids long. With V trimmed by 4 bases and J by 3 bases, 6 bases remained unmatched. The germline gives CDR1 SGHDT, CDR2 YYEEEE. The CDR3 loop reads CASSPGGTFYEQYF. The CDR3 region has the DNA TGTGCCAGCAGCCCGGGGGGGACTTTCTACGAGCAGTACTTC.

By its share, this clone is medium-sized. The CDR3 DNA is TGCGCCAGCAGCCAAACGGGGCCACCCTCTAGCACAGATACGCAGTATTTT. Amino acid sequence: CASSQTGPPSSTDTQYF. This chain uses TRBV4-1 with TRBJ2-3, with D perhaps matching TRBD1 or TRBD2 (5 bases each). The CDR3 totals 17 residues. Germline V lookup: CDR1 MGHRA, CDR2 YSYEKL. V lost 2 bases, J lost 0 bases, and 15 bases lay in between.

This rearrangement joins TRBV7-9 to TRBJ1-4; no firm D call. V lost 1 base and J lost 8, with 11 bases in between. The CDR3 is 14 amino acids. The germline gives CDR1 SEHNR, CDR2 FQNEAQ (reference sequence). The CDR3 sequence is CASSLVGLREKLFF. CDR3 nucleotides: TGTGCCAGCAGCTTAGTTGGCCTTAGAGAAAAACTGTTTTTT.

J is TRBJ2-5 and V is TRBV7-9; unclear D gene. Germline V lookup: CDR1 SEHNR, CDR2 FQNEAQ (reference sequence). The V end lost 2 bases, the J end lost 2 bases, and 12 bases lay between the germline ends. The CDR3 loop spans 15 amino acids. CDR3 sequence reads: CASSLRRAAQETQYF. The CDR3 region has the DNA TGTGCCAGCAGCTTACGTCGGGCAGCACAAGAGACCCAGTACTTC.

V usage is TRBV7-8 and J usage is TRBJ1-4, with 7 positions matching TRBD1. Germline assignment: CDR1 SGHVS and CDR2 FQNEAQ. The CDR3 consists of 15 residues. The V gene end was trimmed by 3 bases and the J gene end by 8 bases; junction bases not matched to a gene: 9. CDR3 loop: CASSFTGAVGEKLFF. Written as DNA, the CDR3 is TGTGCCAGCAGCTTTACAGGGGCTGTAGGGGAAAAACTGTTTTTT.

This clone was observed a few times. V and J are TRBV4-2 and TRBJ1-2; a weak D match, TRBD1 (5 bases). The CDR3 runs to 15 residues. Germline V gives CDR1 LGHNA, CDR2 YNFKEQ. Trimming removed 5 bases at V and 8 bases at J, with 21 bases between. In DNA form, the CDR3 reads TGTGCCAGCAGCTTAGCCGGGGACTTGGCACCCGGCTACACCTTC. The encoded protein is CASSLAGDLAPGYTF.

The chain couples TRBV7-9 to TRBJ2-3; D gene uncertain. This CDR3 has 17 residues. In germline, CDR1 is SEHNR, CDR2 FQNEAQ (reference sequence). V dropped 4 bases and J dropped 6 bases, with 23 bases sitting between them. The CDR3 protein is CASSSALGFGGIDTQYF. The CDR3 region has the DNA TGTGCCAGCAGCTCCGCCCTCGGGTTTGGTGGAATTGATACGCAGTATTTT.

This chain links TRBV6-5 with TRBJ1-1; the D is unclear. Trimming removed 2 bases at V and 3 bases at J, with 10 bases between. This CDR3 has 14 residues. Per the germline V gene, CDR1 is MNHEY and CDR2 is SVGAGI. The CDR3 nucleotides read TGTGCCAGCAGTTACCGGACGGGATACACTGAAGCTTTCTTT. It translates to CASSYRTGYTEAFF.

This clone was seen only once. V and J are TRBV18 and TRBJ2-7, with a weak D call TRBD2 (5 bases). This CDR3 is built from 19 residues. In germline, CDR1 is KGHSH, CDR2 LQKENI. Trimming removed 0 bases from V and 4 bases from J, with 25 bases in between. The CDR3: CASSPPMAGGSRGTYEQYF. CDR3 DNA sequence: TGTGCCAGCTCACCACCGATGGCAGGCGGCAGCCGGGGTACTTACGAGCAGTACTTC.

The chain is built from TRBV4-1 and TRBJ2-1; D perhaps matches TRBD1 (5 bases). Between the trimmed V and J ends, which lost 1 base and 5 bases, there was a span of 18 bases. The length of the CDR3 is 17 residues. The germline V gene encodes CDR1 MGHRA and CDR2 YSYEKL. DNA for the CDR3: TGCGCCAGCAGCCAAGTCCCAGGGCCCTCAGTGGACAATGAGCAGTTCTTC. It is translated as CASSQVPGPSVDNEQFF.

The chain employs TRBV6-1 and TRBJ2-2; D tentatively reads TRBD1 or TRBD2 (5 bases each). V was trimmed by 0 bases and J by 3 bases, leaving 8 bases between them. Looked up from germline, CDR1 is MNHNS and CDR2 is SASEGT. There are 15 residues in the CDR3. As DNA, the CDR3 is TGTGCCAGCAGTGAAGCGACGGGACACACCGGGGAGCTGTTTTTT. Translating it yields CASSEATGHTGELFF.

By share of the sample, this clone is medium-sized. The chain links TRBV7-9 to TRBJ2-3, with TRBD2 matching over 7 bases. This CDR3 comprises 16 residues. V was clipped by 2 bases and J by 2 bases; unmatched bases: 7. Germline-derived CDR1 and CDR2 are SEHNR and FQNEAQ (reference sequence). The CDR3 DNA reads as TGTGCCAGCAGCTTATTTCGGGGAGGGCCCACAGATACGCAGTATTTT. Translating it yields CASSLFRGGPTDTQYF.

This clone was counted a few times. J is TRBJ1-4 and V is TRBV4-1, with 9 positions matching TRBD1. The junction had 4 bases not matched to a gene; V was cut back by 4 bases and J by 7 bases. This CDR3 has 14 residues. Germline V gives CDR1 MGHRA, CDR2 YSYEKL. The CDR3 coding sequence is TGCGCCAGCAGCCCCGGGACAGGGCGTGAAAAACTGTTTTTT. Translating it yields CASSPGTGREKLFF.

This clone was seen just once. The V call is TRBV7-1, the J call TRBJ2-1, with no clear D. TRBV7-1 is labeled an ORF, and its function is uncertain. The CDR3 runs 12 residues. V was cut by 3 bases and J by 6 bases, with 6 bases left in between. DNA for the CDR3: TGTGCCAGCAGCTCGTGGGTCAATGAGCAGTTCTTC. This sequence encodes CASSSWVNEQFF.

The chain joins TRBV4-2 to TRBJ2-7, with D possibly called TRBD1 or TRBD2 (5 bases each). Trimming left V 1 base short and J 0 bases short, with 10 bases between. This CDR3 has 15 amino acids. Germline V gene data show CDR1 as LGHNA and CDR2 as YNFKEQ. For the CDR3, the DNA is TGTGCCAGCAGCCAAGCCAGGGACGGCTCCTACGAGCAGTACTTC. Translation: CASSQARDGSYEQYF.

The chain couples TRBV10-3 to TRBJ2-7; 10 nucleotides line up with TRBD1. The CDR3 extends over 15 amino acids. Trimming took 6 bases from V and 5 from J; bases not matched to a gene: 10. CDR1 is ENHRY and CDR2 is SYGVKD in the germline V gene. The DNA for the CDR3 is TGTGCCATCAGCGGCGGCCGGGACAGGGGCCACGAGCAGTACTTC. This gives the protein CAISGGRDRGHEQYF.